This is a list of T cell receptor beta chains from one sample in a study of blood T cells in healthy people across ages. MiXCR was run by TCRdb on the 5' RACE reads, yielding one entry per CDR3 protein. The sample includes over 1,500,000 distinct CDR3 sequences, less than 50% of them seen just once. Sequenced input: blood. Receptors originate from a woman in her 40s in good health. Each CDR3 is given with its conserved first and last residue. D genes are given only for firm matches. Not all rows give a size; the values are once, few, many and, for expanded clones, a class.

v_gene: TRBV2
d_gene: -
j_gene: TRBJ2-6
abundance: few
CDR3aa: CASSEARSPGANVLTF

v_gene: TRBV24-1
d_gene: TRBD1
j_gene: TRBJ2-1
abundance: -
CDR3aa: CATSDLQGAYNEQFF

v_gene: TRBV7-2
d_gene: -
j_gene: TRBJ2-1
abundance: -
CDR3aa: CASSPGHRYEQFF

v_gene: TRBV28
d_gene: TRBD1
j_gene: TRBJ2-5
abundance: -
CDR3aa: CASSTPMGQGTQETQYF

v_gene: TRBV20-1
d_gene: -
j_gene: TRBJ2-1
abundance: -
CDR3aa: CSARGAPVYNEQFF

v_gene: TRBV9
d_gene: TRBD1
j_gene: TRBJ1-2
abundance: -
CDR3aa: CASSVGGQGASNGYTF

v_gene: TRBV20-1
d_gene: TRBD1
j_gene: TRBJ2-5
abundance: -
CDR3aa: CSAREWTGSETQYF

v_gene: TRBV28
d_gene: TRBD1
j_gene: TRBJ2-3
abundance: -
CDR3aa: CASSSQGARVEYF

v_gene: TRBV6-5
d_gene: -
j_gene: TRBJ1-2
abundance: few
CDR3aa: CASSSQDHSNRYGYTF

v_gene: TRBV7-6
d_gene: -
j_gene: TRBJ2-1
abundance: few
CDR3aa: CASSTSDSPGYNEQFF

v_gene: TRBV9
d_gene: -
j_gene: TRBJ2-1
abundance: -
CDR3aa: CASSVVEGSAEQFF

v_gene: TRBV24-1
d_gene: TRBD2
j_gene: TRBJ2-1
abundance: -
CDR3aa: CATSDPSGTTRNEQFF

v_gene: TRBV7-2
d_gene: -
j_gene: TRBJ2-5
abundance: -
CDR3aa: CASSQQPLETQYF

v_gene: TRBV27
d_gene: -
j_gene: TRBJ2-1
abundance: -
CDR3aa: CASSRPAPITYNEQFF

v_gene: TRBV10-2
d_gene: -
j_gene: TRBJ1-6
abundance: -
CDR3aa: CASRDPGPRINSPLHF

v_gene: TRBV12-3/TRBV12-4
d_gene: TRBD1
j_gene: TRBJ2-5
abundance: -
CDR3aa: CASSSPGTGEETQYF

v_gene: TRBV6-2/TRBV6-3
d_gene: -
j_gene: TRBJ2-6
abundance: -
CDR3aa: CASRRGDGANVLTF

v_gene: TRBV27
d_gene: -
j_gene: TRBJ2-7
abundance: few
CDR3aa: CASSIHEAVGEQYF

v_gene: TRBV20-1
d_gene: TRBD1
j_gene: TRBJ1-2
abundance: -
CDR3aa: CSATGTDYYGYTF

v_gene: TRBV12-3/TRBV12-4
d_gene: -
j_gene: TRBJ1-2
abundance: few
CDR3aa: CASTAGGRNYGYTF

v_gene: TRBV12-3/TRBV12-4
d_gene: -
j_gene: TRBJ2-1
abundance: -
CDR3aa: CASSLYQGPHEQFF

v_gene: TRBV7-2
d_gene: -
j_gene: TRBJ2-1
abundance: -
CDR3aa: CASSYGVTYNEQFF

v_gene: TRBV5-1
d_gene: -
j_gene: TRBJ2-1
abundance: once
CDR3aa: CASSTAGRVEDEQFF

v_gene: TRBV20-1
d_gene: -
j_gene: TRBJ2-5
abundance: many
CDR3aa: CSARDLVLETQYF

v_gene: TRBV7-9
d_gene: TRBD1
j_gene: -
abundance: -
CDR3aa: CASSDGQGQRGEQYF

v_gene: TRBV28
d_gene: TRBD1
j_gene: TRBJ2-1
abundance: few
CDR3aa: CASNQLPGQGSNEQFF

v_gene: TRBV12-3/TRBV12-4
d_gene: -
j_gene: TRBJ2-1
abundance: -
CDR3aa: CASTPEVGRLYNEQFF

v_gene: TRBV3-1
d_gene: TRBD2
j_gene: -
abundance: -
CDR3aa: CASSQDASGGSYETQYF

v_gene: TRBV20-1
d_gene: -
j_gene: TRBJ2-5
abundance: -
CDR3aa: CSADPGVSTQYF

v_gene: TRBV28
d_gene: -
j_gene: TRBJ1-5
abundance: -
CDR3aa: CASSPTGTFNQPQHF

v_gene: TRBV7-2
d_gene: -
j_gene: TRBJ1-2
abundance: -
CDR3aa: CASSLAGAPNYGYTF

v_gene: TRBV4-1
d_gene: TRBD2
j_gene: TRBJ2-5
abundance: few
CDR3aa: CASSQEKPSGGQYQETQYF

v_gene: TRBV11-2
d_gene: TRBD2
j_gene: TRBJ2-2
abundance: -
CDR3aa: CASSPWTSGGSYTGELFF

v_gene: TRBV12-3/TRBV12-4
d_gene: TRBD2
j_gene: TRBJ2-7
abundance: few
CDR3aa: CASSPGLAGAGSYEQYF

v_gene: TRBV12-3/TRBV12-4
d_gene: -
j_gene: TRBJ2-5
abundance: -
CDR3aa: CASTFVRGAKTQYF

v_gene: TRBV29-1
d_gene: -
j_gene: TRBJ2-2
abundance: -
CDR3aa: CSVQSGNTGELFF

v_gene: TRBV3-1
d_gene: -
j_gene: TRBJ2-1
abundance: -
CDR3aa: CASSAVNNEQFF

v_gene: TRBV9
d_gene: -
j_gene: TRBJ2-6
abundance: -
CDR3aa: CASSAGNRAGANVLTF

v_gene: TRBV20-1
d_gene: -
j_gene: -
abundance: -
CDR3aa: CSAQLKQGVMKTQYF

v_gene: TRBV7-2
d_gene: -
j_gene: TRBJ2-1
abundance: -
CDR3aa: CASSVTSAINEQFF